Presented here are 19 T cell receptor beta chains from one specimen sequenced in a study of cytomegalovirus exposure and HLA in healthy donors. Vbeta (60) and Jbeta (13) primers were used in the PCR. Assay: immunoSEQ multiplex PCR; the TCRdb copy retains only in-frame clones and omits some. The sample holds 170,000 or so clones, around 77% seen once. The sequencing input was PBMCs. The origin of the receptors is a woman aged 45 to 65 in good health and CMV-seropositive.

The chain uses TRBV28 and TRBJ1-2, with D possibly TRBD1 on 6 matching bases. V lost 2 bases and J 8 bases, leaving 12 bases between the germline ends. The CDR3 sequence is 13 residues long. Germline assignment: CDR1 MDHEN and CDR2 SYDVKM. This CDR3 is CASSLAAGAGYTF. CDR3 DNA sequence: TGTGCCAGCAGTTTAGCAGCAGGGGCCGGCTACACCTTC.

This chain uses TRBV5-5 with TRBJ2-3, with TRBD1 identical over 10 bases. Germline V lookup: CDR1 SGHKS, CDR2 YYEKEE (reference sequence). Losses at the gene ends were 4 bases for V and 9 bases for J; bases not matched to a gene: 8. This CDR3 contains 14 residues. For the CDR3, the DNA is TGTGCCAGCAGCAGAGCGGGACAGGGGAGCACGCAGTATTTT. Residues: CASSRAGQGSTQYF.

The CDR3 nucleotides read TGCAGCGCCGACAGGGGGAGGGATGAAAAACTGTTTTTT. Translating gives CSADRGRDEKLFF. The rearrangement joins TRBV29-1 to TRBJ1-4; 9 bases align to TRBD1. The CDR3 extends over 13 amino acids. Germline CDR1 SQVTM, CDR2 ANQGSEA. With 7 bases clipped from V and 6 bases from J, the junction kept 6 bases outside the gene matches.

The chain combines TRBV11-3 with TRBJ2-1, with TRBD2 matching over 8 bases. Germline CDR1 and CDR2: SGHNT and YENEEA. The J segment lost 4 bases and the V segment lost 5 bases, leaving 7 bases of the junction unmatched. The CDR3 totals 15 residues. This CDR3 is CASSPTSEEYNEQFF. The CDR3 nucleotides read TGTGCCAGCAGCCCGACTAGCGAGGAATACAATGAGCAGTTCTTC.

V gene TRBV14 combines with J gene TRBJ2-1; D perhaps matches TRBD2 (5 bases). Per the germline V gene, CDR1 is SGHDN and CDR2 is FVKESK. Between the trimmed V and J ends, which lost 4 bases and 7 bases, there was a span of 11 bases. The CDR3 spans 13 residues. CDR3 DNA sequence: TGTGCCAGCAGCCCCCTGCGAGGGAATGAGCAGTTCTTC. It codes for CASSPLRGNEQFF.

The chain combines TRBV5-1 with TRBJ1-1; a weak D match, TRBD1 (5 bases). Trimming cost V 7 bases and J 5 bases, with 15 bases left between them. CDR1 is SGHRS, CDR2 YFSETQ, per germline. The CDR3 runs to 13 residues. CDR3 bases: TGCGCCAGCCGCCTCGCAGCAGGGACTGAAGCTTTCTTT. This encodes CASRLAAGTEAFF.

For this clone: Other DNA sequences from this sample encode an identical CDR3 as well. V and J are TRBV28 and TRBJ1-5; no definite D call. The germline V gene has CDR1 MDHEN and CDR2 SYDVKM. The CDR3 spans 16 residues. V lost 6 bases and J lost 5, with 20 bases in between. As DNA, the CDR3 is TGTGCCAGCAGCGTCCTAATCGACGGAGGCGATCAGCCCCAGCATTTT. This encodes CASSVLIDGGDQPQHF.

CDR3 DNA: TGTGCCAGCAGCTCCCACCGGCCCGGCGGTGAGACCCAGTACTTC. This codes for CASSSHRPGGETQYF. The gene calls are TRBV7-2 and TRBJ2-5; D is uncertain. The CDR3 has 15 residues. Germline loops: CDR1 SGHTA, CDR2 FQGNSA. Trimming removed 4 bases at V and 5 bases at J, with 17 bases between.

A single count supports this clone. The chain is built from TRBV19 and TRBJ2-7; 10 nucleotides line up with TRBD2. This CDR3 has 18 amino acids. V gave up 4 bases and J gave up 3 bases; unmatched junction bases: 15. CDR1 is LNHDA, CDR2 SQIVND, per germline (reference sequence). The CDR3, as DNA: TGTGCCAGTAGTACAGAAGACAACCGACTAGCGGGCCGCTACGAGCAGTACTTC. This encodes CASSTEDNRLAGRYEQYF.

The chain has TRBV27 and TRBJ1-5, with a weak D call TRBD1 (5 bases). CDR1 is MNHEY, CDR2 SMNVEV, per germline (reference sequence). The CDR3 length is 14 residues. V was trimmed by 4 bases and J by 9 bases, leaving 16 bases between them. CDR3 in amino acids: CASSSTGPGRPQHF. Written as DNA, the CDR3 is TGTGCCAGCAGTTCAACAGGTCCCGGGCGGCCCCAGCATTTT.

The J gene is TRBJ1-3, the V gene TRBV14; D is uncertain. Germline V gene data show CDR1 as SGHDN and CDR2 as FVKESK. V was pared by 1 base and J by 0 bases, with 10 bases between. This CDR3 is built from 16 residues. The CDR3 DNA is TGTGCCAGCAGCCAAGTTGGAGGTTTCTCTGGAAACACCATATATTTT. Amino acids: CASSQVGGFSGNTIYF.

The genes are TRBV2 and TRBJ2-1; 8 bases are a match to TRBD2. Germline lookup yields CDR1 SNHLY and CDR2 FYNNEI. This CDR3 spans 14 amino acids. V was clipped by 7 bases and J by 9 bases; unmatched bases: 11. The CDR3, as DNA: TGTGCCAGCACAAAGGGGACTAGGGTCACTGAGCAGTTCTTC. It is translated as CASTKGTRVTEQFF. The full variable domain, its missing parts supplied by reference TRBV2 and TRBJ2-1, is EPEVTQTPSHQVTQMGQEVILRCVPISNHLYFYWYRQILGQKVEFLVSFYNNEISEKSEIFDDQFSVERPDGSNFTLKIRSTKLEDSAMYFCASTKGTRVTEQFFGPGTRLTVL.

CDR3 residues: CSVDSGQGAGGYTF. In DNA, the CDR3 is TGCAGCGTTGATTCCGGACAGGGGGCTGGCGGCTACACCTTC. The chain uses TRBV29-1 and TRBJ1-2, with TRBD1 matching 11 bases. The CDR3 runs 14 residues. Germline V gene data show CDR1 as SQVTM and CDR2 as ANQGSEA. The J segment lost 8 bases and the V segment lost 3 bases, leaving 8 bases of the junction unmatched.

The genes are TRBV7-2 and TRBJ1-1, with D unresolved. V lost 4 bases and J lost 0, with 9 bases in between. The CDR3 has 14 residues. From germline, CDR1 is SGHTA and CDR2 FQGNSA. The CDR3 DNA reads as TGTGCCAGCAGCTCCCCTAATATGAACACTGAAGCTTTCTTT. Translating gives CASSSPNMNTEAFF. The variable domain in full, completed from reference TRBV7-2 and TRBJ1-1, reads GAGVSQSPSNKVTEKGKDVELRCDPISGHTALYWYRQSLGQGLEFLIYFQGNSAPDKSGLPSDRFSAERTGGSVSTLTIQRTQQEDSAVYLCASSSPNMNTEAFFGQGTRLTVV.

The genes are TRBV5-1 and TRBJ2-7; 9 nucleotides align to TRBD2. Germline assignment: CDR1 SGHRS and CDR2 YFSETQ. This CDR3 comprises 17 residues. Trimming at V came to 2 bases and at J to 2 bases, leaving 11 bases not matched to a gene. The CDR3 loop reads CASSFNGLVAGAYEQYF. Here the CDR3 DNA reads TGCGCCAGCAGCTTCAACGGACTCGTAGCGGGGGCCTACGAGCAGTACTTC.

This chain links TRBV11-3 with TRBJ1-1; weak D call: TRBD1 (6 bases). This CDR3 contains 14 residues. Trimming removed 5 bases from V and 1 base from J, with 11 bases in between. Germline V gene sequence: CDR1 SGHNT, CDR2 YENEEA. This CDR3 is CASSSRTENTEAFF. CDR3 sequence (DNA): TGTGCCAGCAGCAGCCGGACAGAGAACACTGAAGCTTTCTTT.

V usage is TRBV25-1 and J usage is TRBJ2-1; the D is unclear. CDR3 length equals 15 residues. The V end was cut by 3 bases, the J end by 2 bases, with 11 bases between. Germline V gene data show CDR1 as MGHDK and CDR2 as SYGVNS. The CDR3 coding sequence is TGTGCCAGCAGTGACAGTCGGCAGGCCTACAATGAGCAGTTCTTC. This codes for CASSDSRQAYNEQFF.

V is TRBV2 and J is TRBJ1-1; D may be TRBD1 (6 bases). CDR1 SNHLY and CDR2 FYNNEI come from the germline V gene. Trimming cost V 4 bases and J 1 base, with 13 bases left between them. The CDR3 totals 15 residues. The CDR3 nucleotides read TGTGCCAGCAGTGGTCCCCCCAGGGGGAACACTGAAGCTTTCTTT. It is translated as CASSGPPRGNTEAFF.

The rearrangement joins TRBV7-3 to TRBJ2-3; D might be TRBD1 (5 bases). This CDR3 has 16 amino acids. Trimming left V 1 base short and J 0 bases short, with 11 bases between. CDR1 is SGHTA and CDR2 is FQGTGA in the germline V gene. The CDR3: CASSLKGRASTDTQYF. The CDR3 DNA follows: TGTGCCAGCAGCTTAAAAGGCAGGGCTAGCACAGATACGCAGTATTTT.